The rows below give T cell receptor beta chains drawn from one sample of a study of blood T cell repertoires in COVID-19. Profiled with immunoSEQ multiplex PCR; TCRdb holds only in-frame clones, not every one. Of about 46,000 clones in the sample, 75% to 90% are singletons; the top ten hold less than 20%. Sequenced: peripheral blood. The receptors derive from a human donor in a cohort sampled during active COVID-19. Both conserved end residues are part of each CDR3. The D gene is left open where the match is weak. Part of the rows lack a size; the others show once, few, many or a class for expanded clones.

TRBD1 . TRBJ1-2 TRBV6-5 TGTGCCAGCAGTTACGACAGGGGTGGTGGCTACACCTTC CASSYDRGGGYTF
. . TRBJ2-2 TRBV5-4 TGTGCCAGCAGCTTGGTCAGGGAAGGAAATAACGGGGAGCTGTTTTTT CASSLVREGNNGELFF
TRBD2 . TRBJ2-2 TRBV5-1 TGCGCCAGCAGCTTGGGCGCGGGGGGGAACACCGGGGAGCTGTTTTTT CASSLGAGGNTGELFF
TRBD1 few TRBJ2-7 TRBV10-1 TGCGCCAGCAGTGCCGGGACAGGGACCTACGAGCAGTACTTC CASSAGTGTYEQYF
TRBD2 . TRBJ2-7 TRBV6-5 TGTGCCAGCAGCCCCGGACTAGCGGCCTACGAGCAGTACTTC CASSPGLAAYEQYF
. . TRBJ2-3 TRBV6-6 TGTGCCAGCAAACAATACACAGATACGCAGTATTTT CASKQYTDTQYF
TRBD1 . TRBJ1-1 TRBV6-2/TRBV6-3 TGTGCCAGCAGTGACCCAGGGGGCGCGAACACTGAAGCTTTCTTT CASSDPGGANTEAFF
TRBD1 . TRBJ1-5 TRBV7-8 TGTGCCAGCAGCTTAGTGCAGGGGGCTGTCAGCAATCAGCCCCAGCATTTT CASSLVQGAVSNQPQHF
TRBD1 . TRBJ1-4 TRBV24-1 TGTGCCACCAGTGACTCGACAGGGGTAAATGAAAAACTGTTTTTT CATSDSTGVNEKLFF
TRBD1 . TRBJ1-5 TRBV7-3 TGTGCCAGCAGCCGGGGACAGAATCAGCCCCAGCATTTT CASSRGQNQPQHF
. . TRBJ2-3 TRBV9 TGTGCCAGCAGCGTAGGAGCCAGGGCTAGCACAGATACGCAGTATTTT CASSVGARASTDTQYF
. . TRBJ2-7 TRBV28 TGTGCCAGCAGCCCGAGCCGGGACTCACACTACGAGCAGTACTTC CASSPSRDSHYEQYF
TRBD1 once TRBJ1-3 TRBV2 TGTGCCAGCATTGAACAGGGGGCGCCTGGAAACACCATATATTTT CASIEQGAPGNTIYF
TRBD2 few TRBJ2-7 TRBV7-3 TGTGCCAGCAGCTTAGCGGGGGGGCCCTCCGAGCAGTACTTC CASSLAGGPSEQYF
. once TRBJ1-1 TRBV5-5 TGTGCCAGCAGCCCGACAGGGAACACTGAAGCTTTCTTT CASSPTGNTEAFF
TRBD1 . TRBJ2-7 TRBV29-1 TGCAGCGTTGAGCAGGGGGCGGGAGAGCAGTACTTC CSVEQGAGEQYF
. . TRBJ1-4 TRBV9 TGTGCCAGCAGCAACTCAGGGGCAACTAATGAAAAACTGTTTTTT CASSNSGATNEKLFF
TRBD1 . TRBJ2-7 TRBV7-2 TGTGCCAGCAGCTTCCTCGGGACAGGGGTCGAGCAGTACTTC CASSFLGTGVEQYF
TRBD1 . TRBJ1-2 TRBV9 TGTGCCAGCAGCGTTACCCGGGACAGTGAAAACTATGGCTACACCTTC CASSVTRDSENYGYTF
. . TRBJ1-1 TRBV13 TGTGCCAGCAGCTTGGGGGGGAGCACTGAAGCTTTCTTT CASSLGGSTEAFF
. once TRBJ2-3 TRBV11-3 TGTGCCAGCAGCTTAGACCAAACAGATACGCAGTATTTT CASSLDQTDTQYF
. . TRBJ1-2 TRBV12-3/TRBV12-4 TGTGCCAGCAGTCAAAATACGTGGGCCTACACCTTC CASSQNTWAYTF
TRBD1 . TRBJ2-7 TRBV11-2 TGTGCCAGCAGCTTAGCGGGGACAGCGAGCTCCTACGAGCAGTACTTC CASSLAGTASSYEQYF
. . TRBJ1-1 TRBV2 TGTGCCAGCAGGACCGGGGGGACTGAAGCTTTCTTT CASRTGGTEAFF